A selection of T cell receptor beta chains follows, all from one sample in a study of blood T cells in healthy people across ages. Via MiXCR, TCRdb re-called the 5' RACE reads, giving one row per CDR3 protein. The data hold about 800,000 distinct CDR3 sequences, with around a quarter observed a single time. The data also belong to a second study, concerning T cells of mothers and their children.

Material: blood. These receptors were taken from a boy under 18 in good health. The CDR3 runs from the conserved cysteine through the conserved F or W. D genes are given only for firm matches. Clone size appears in some rows only: once, few, many, or a class for an expanded clone.

TGCAGCGCCAGGGAACCGAAATCCTACGAGCAGTACTTC	CSAREPKSYEQYF	-	once	TRBJ2-7	TRBV29-1
TGTGCCAGCGTTTGGGAAGGAGCGGGGCTCTCTGTCTACACCTTC	CASVWEGAGLSVYTF	-	once	TRBJ1-2	TRBV7-9
TGTGCCAGCAGCTTATCCCAGGGGGCAGGTGAGCAGTTCTTC	CASSLSQGAGEQFF	TRBD1	few	TRBJ2-1	TRBV7-2
TGTGCCAGCATCCCCCGAAGGGGGACTAGCGGACCAGGGGGCTCCTACAATGAGCAGTTCTTC	CASIPRRGTSGPGGSYNEQFF	TRBD2	few	TRBJ2-1	TRBV9
TGTGCCAGCAGCTCGGTAGTCGGGAGCAATCAGCCCCAGCATTTT	CASSSVVGSNQPQHF	-	-	TRBJ1-5	TRBV7-2
TGTGCCAGCAGCTTTTCGTCTCAGCAAGAGACCCAGTACTTC	CASSFSSQQETQYF	-	-	TRBJ2-5	TRBV7-9
TGCGCCAGCAGCCAAGATGCCCAGGGGGTTCGGAATGAGCAGTTCTTC	CASSQDAQGVRNEQFF	TRBD1	-	TRBJ2-1	TRBV4-1
TGTGCCAGCTCACCGGCTCCAGCCTACGAGCAGTACTTC	CASSPAPAYEQYF	-	few	TRBJ2-7	TRBV18
TGTGCCAGTTCCCAAACGGACAGGAAAGAGACCCAGTACTTC	CASSQTDRKETQYF	TRBD1	-	TRBJ2-5	TRBV6-2/TRBV6-3
TGTGCCAGCGGGACAGGGGCGTTGAGAAACGAGCAGTACTTC	CASGTGALRNEQYF	TRBD1	-	TRBJ2-7	TRBV28
TGTGCCAGCAGTTTCTGGGGGACCTCCTACGAGCAGTACTTC	CASSFWGTSYEQYF	-	-	TRBJ2-7	TRBV12-3/TRBV12-4
TGTGCCAGCAGCCAAGATTTTCTGGAAGGGGGCCATTCACCCCTCCACTTT	CASSQDFLEGGHSPLHF	TRBD1	few	TRBJ1-6	TRBV4-2
TGTGCCAGTTGGACATCCTTAGACGAGCAGTACTTC	CASWTSLDEQYF	-	-	TRBJ2-7	TRBV2
TGTGCCAGCAGCGTTAATGAGGAGGATGATGGCTACACCTTC	CASSVNEEDDGYTF	-	few	TRBJ1-2	TRBV11-2
TGCAGTGCTAGAGAGGAACGGGAGGGCCTATACGAGCAGTACTTC	CSAREEREGLYEQYF	TRBD2	-	TRBJ2-7	TRBV20-1
TGTGCCAGCAGCTTAGAAGTGATCGGAGAGCCACTCGGGGAGCTGTTTTTT	CASSLEVIGEPLGELFF	-	few	TRBJ2-2	TRBV7-9
TGTGCCAGCAGTTTCCCCTCGGAGGGGGAAATTAGGGCCTACAATGAGCAGTTCTTC	CASSFPSEGEIRAYNEQFF	-	-	TRBJ2-1	TRBV28
TGTGCCAGCAGCTTAGGGCCCGCAGCTTACGAGCAGTACTTC	CASSLGPAAYEQYF	-	-	TRBJ2-7	TRBV11-2
TGTGCCAGTGGAGGACAGTTTAGCTCCTACGAGCAGTACTTC	CASGGQFSSYEQYF	-	few	TRBJ2-7	TRBV7-2
TGCGCCAGCAGCTTGAACACGGCAGGGAGGGAAGAGACCCAGTACTTC	CASSLNTAGREETQYF	TRBD2	-	TRBJ2-5	TRBV5-1
TGTGCCAGCAGCTTAGCGCCCAGCCTTCGCACAGATACGCAGTATTTT	CASSLAPSLRTDTQYF	-	few	TRBJ2-3	TRBV7-2
TGTGCCAGCAGTTTTTGGGCAAGCTCCTACGAGCAGTACTTC	CASSFWASSYEQYF	-	-	TRBJ2-7	TRBV28
TGTGCCTGCCTATCCAGTTTGTACAATGAGCAGTTCTTC	CACLSSLYNEQFF	-	few	TRBJ2-1	TRBV18
TGCGCCAGCAGCTTCATGAACAGCAGGGAAGGAGAGACCCAGTACTTC	CASSFMNSREGETQYF	-	few	TRBJ2-5	TRBV5-1
TGTGCCAGCAGCTTAATTCGGGGCGGGAGTGGTAATGAGCAGTTCTTC	CASSLIRGGSGNEQFF	TRBD2	-	TRBJ2-1	TRBV11-2
TGTGCCAGCAGTTTTACCCAGTCACCGGATACGCAGTATTTT	CASSFTQSPDTQYF	-	few	TRBJ2-3	TRBV12-3/TRBV12-4